These 10 T cell receptor beta chains share one sample of origin, sequenced in a study of T cell responses to AZD1222 COVID-19 vaccine. The repertoire was sequenced with immunoSEQ multiplex PCR; TCRdb's copy has only in-frame clones and lacks some. The sample lists fewer than 150,000 clones, 86% occurring once. The source was peripheral blood, collected 28 days after the second AZD1222 dose. Receptors originate from an adult who received the AZD1222 COVID-19 vaccine.

A single count supports this clone. The V gene is TRBV18, the J gene TRBJ1-5; 8 nucleotides align to TRBD1. There are 17 residues in the CDR3. V gave up 2 bases and J gave up 0 bases; unmatched junction bases: 6. Germline-derived CDR1 and CDR2 are KGHSH and LQKENI. The CDR3 region is CASSPNPGQDSNQPQHF. The CDR3 DNA reads as TGTGCCAGCTCACCAAACCCGGGACAGGATAGCAATCAGCCCCAGCATTTT.

The chain uses TRBV9 and TRBJ2-7, with 8 bases matching TRBD2. CDR1 and CDR2 (germline): SGDLS, YYNGEE. This CDR3 is built from 13 residues. V was clipped by 4 bases and J by 3 bases; unmatched bases: 3. This CDR3 is CASSPGTSYEQYF. Here the CDR3 DNA reads TGTGCCAGCAGCCCCGGGACTAGCTACGAGCAGTACTTC.

The rearrangement joins TRBV6-5 to TRBJ2-1; 9 bases map to TRBD2. From germline, CDR1 is MNHEY and CDR2 SVGAGI. The CDR3 is 15 residues long. With V trimmed by 2 bases and J by 8 bases, 7 bases remained unmatched. CDR3 sequence reads: CASSYEAGGVDEQFF. The CDR3 region has the DNA TGTGCCAGCAGTTACGAGGCGGGAGGGGTCGATGAGCAGTTCTTC.

The chain couples TRBV5-5 to TRBJ1-3; D unresolved. V shed 0 bases and J shed 0 bases, with 7 bases lying between them. Germline CDR1 reads SGHKS; CDR2 reads YYEKEE (reference sequence). The CDR3 has 15 amino acids. In nucleotides, the CDR3 is TGTGCCAGCAGCTTGGGCGAAGGCTCTGGAAACACCATATATTTT. The encoded protein is CASSLGEGSGNTIYF.

The chain employs TRBV5-4 and TRBJ2-5; the match to TRBD2 covers 10 bases. Per germline, CDR1 SGHNT and CDR2 YYREEE (reference sequence). The CDR3 totals 15 residues. Germline trimming cut 4 bases from V and 4 bases from J; bases unmatched to any gene: 7. The DNA of the CDR3 is TGTGCCAGCAGCCCGGGACTAGCGACCCGAGAGACCCAGTACTTC. Translation gives CASSPGLATRETQYF.

This clone came up once. This sequence joins TRBV11-2 and TRBJ2-7, with 7 bases lining up with TRBD2. There are 17 residues in the CDR3. J lost 2 bases, V lost 0 bases, and 10 bases had no gene match. Germline CDR1 and CDR2: SGHAT and FQNNGV. The CDR3 coding sequence is TGTGCCAGCAGCTTAGATCGGCGCGGGAGTTTCGCCTACGAGCAGTACTTC. As protein: CASSLDRRGSFAYEQYF.

This rearrangement joins TRBV6-5 to TRBJ1-2; the D is unclear. V lost 0 bases to trimming and J lost 8 bases, with 10 bases between them. This CDR3 contains 13 residues. Per the germline V gene, CDR1 is MNHEY and CDR2 is SVGAGI. The CDR3 loop reads CASSYSLLGGYTF. The DNA for the CDR3 is TGTGCCAGCAGTTACTCGCTTCTCGGAGGCTACACCTTC.

This chain connects TRBV9 to TRBJ1-1, with a weak D call TRBD1 (5 bases). The CDR3 length is 14 residues. Germline V lookup: CDR1 SGDLS, CDR2 YYNGEE. V lost 0 bases, J lost 4 bases, and 10 bases lay in between. As DNA, the CDR3 is TGTGCCAGCAGCGTAGAGTCAGGGCGCACTGAAGCTTTCTTT. Encoded protein: CASSVESGRTEAFF. Based on the CDR3 plus reference TRBV9 and TRBJ1-1, the full variable domain is DSGVTQTPKHLITATGQRVTLRCSPRSGDLSVYWYQQSLDQGLQFLIQYYNGEERAKGNILERFSAQQFPDLHSELNLSSLELGDSALYFCASSVESGRTEAFFGQGTRLTVV.

The genes are TRBV28 and TRBJ1-5; D may be TRBD1 (5 bases). This CDR3 region has 18 residues. Trimming took 6 bases from V and 4 from J, leaving 25 bases between them. Germline V CDR1 and CDR2: MDHEN, SYDVKM. In DNA, the CDR3 is TGTGCCAGCAGCCGGGGGGTGAGGGGACGAGGGCCTAATCAGCCCCAGCATTTT. Translating gives CASSRGVRGRGPNQPQHF.

This sequence joins TRBV2 and TRBJ2-6; 14 nucleotides agree with TRBD2. CDR1 and CDR2 from the germline V gene are SNHLY and FYNNEI. CDR3 length equals 18 residues. V trimming: 6 bases; J trimming: 2 bases; junction bases outside the gene matches: 6. CDR3 nucleotide sequence: TGTGCCAGCAGGGGACGGACTAGCGGGAGGACTGGGGCCAACGTCCTGACTTTC. Residues: CASRGRTSGRTGANVLTF.